The clone carrying this TCR beta chain was seen a single time. The data are from a study of CD8 T cells in Susac syndrome. cDNA came from about 0.5 to 1 ug RNA primed by random hexamers. With immunoSEQ multiplex PCR, TCR beta CDR3 was amplified across 54 Vbeta and 13 Jbeta. TCRdb itself ran the immunoSEQ multiplex PCR reads through MiXCR, one entry per CDR3 protein. Of a few hundred thousand distinct CDR3 sequences in the sample, around 85% are singletons; the top ten hold 0.2% to 0.25%. TEMRA cells underwent FACS enrichment and CD8+ and CD4+ T cells underwent negative isolation. Trimming took off 0 bases at V and 6 bases at J, with 30 bases between the two ends. CDR3 size: 20 residues. CDR1 MGHRA and CDR2 YSYEKL come from the germline V gene.

Sequencing was carried out using CD8+ T cells from PBMCs. This chain joins TRBV4-1 and TRBJ2-7, with D perhaps assigned TRBD1 or TRBD2 (5 bases each). This receptor was identified in a human donor with multiple sclerosis. The DNA for the CDR3 is TGCGCCAGCAGCCAAGATCCCTCAGGGTCTAGCCCCCGTTTTGGAGGCGAGCAGTACTTC. Translating gives CASSQDPSGSSPRFGGEQYF.